These 2 T cell receptor beta chains were sequenced from one sample in a study of T cells after yellow fever vaccination (dated by TCRdb to about 2019). Library method: 5' RACE. TCRdb names Illumina NovaSeq 6000 as the instrument used. Using fastp at Q25 and MiXCR, TCRdb reprocessed the public reads and kept productive beta chains. One record per CDR3 amino acid sequence lists the most common genes and DNA. This sample gives about 320,000 distinct CDR3 sequences in total; 3.5% to 4.5% of them show up just once. The ten largest clones take up 15% to 20% of the sample. The treatment or condition tag for this specimen amounts to: live attenuated yellow fever vaccine strain. The source material was PBMCs, sampled 15 days after the yellow fever booster vaccination. The receptors were gathered from a man aged 18 to 30 who received the YFV17D yellow fever vaccine.

The J gene is TRBJ2-5, the V gene TRBV3-1; 11 positions match TRBD2. The CDR3 is 16 amino acids. CDR1 and CDR2 from the germline V gene are LGHDT and YNNKEL (reference sequence). V dropped 1 base and J dropped 5; count of bases not matched to a gene: 6. In DNA, the CDR3 is TGTGCCAGCAGCCAAGTAGTACTAGCGGGGGCGGAGACCCAGTACTTC. Translation gives CASSQVVLAGAETQYF.

This clonotype was seen a few times. This sequence joins TRBV4-3 and TRBJ2-6; TRBD1 matches 7 bases. The CDR3 length is 18 residues. Germline V lookup: CDR1 LGHNA, CDR2 YSLEER. Trimming took 2 bases from V and 2 from J; bases not matched to a gene: 9. DNA of the CDR3: TGCGCCAGCAGCCAACGGTACCGACAGGGCGCTGGGGCCAACGTCCTGACTTTC. Its protein product is CASSQRYRQGAGANVLTF.